These 24 T cell receptor beta chains came from one sample sequenced in a study of PD-1 blockade in classical Hodgkin lymphoma. Produced via immunoSEQ multiplex PCR; TCRdb's table is partial and in-frame only. The table records some 46,000 clones, about 78% of them present only once. Brentuximab vedotin exposure varied, and every patient relapsed after autologous stem cell transplantation. Sequences were derived from peripheral blood mononuclear cells (PBMCs), sampled before the second cycle of nivolumab. These receptors originate from a human donor with classical Hodgkin lymphoma.

This clone was counted between two and nine times. This sequence joins TRBV10-1 and TRBJ2-7; TRBD2 matches at 10 bases. V trimming: 3 bases; J trimming: 2 bases; junction bases outside the gene matches: 7. The CDR3 spans 16 residues. The germline CDR1 and CDR2 sequences are WNHNN and SYGVQD (reference sequence). CDR3 sequence reads: CASSESGLADTYEQYF. The CDR3 DNA reads TGCGCCAGCAGTGAAAGTGGACTAGCGGACACCTACGAGCAGTACTTC.

The chain combines TRBV10-3 with TRBJ2-6; D might be TRBD2 (6 bases). With 3 bases removed from V and 0 bases from J, the gap between germline ends came to 12 bases. Per germline, CDR1 ENHRY and CDR2 SYGVKD. This CDR3 is built from 17 residues. The CDR3 nucleotides read TGTGCCATCAGTGATTTCGGGGGACTCTCTGGGGCCAACGTCCTGACTTTC. Its translation: CAISDFGGLSGANVLTF.

In this sample, this clone turned up a few times. The chain joins TRBV19 to TRBJ1-2; D is undetermined. Germline CDR1 is LNHDA and CDR2 is SQIVND (reference sequence). V was clipped by 2 bases and J by 4 bases, with 14 bases between them. The CDR3 extends over 15 amino acids. In DNA form, the CDR3 reads TGTGCCAGTAGTATAATGGGGATACGGGGCTATGGCTACACCTTC. Translating gives CASSIMGIRGYGYTF.

The chain couples TRBV19 to TRBJ1-2; D is undetermined. V dropped 6 bases and J dropped 7 bases, with 33 bases sitting between them. CDR3 size: 19 residues. The germline V gene encodes CDR1 LNHDA and CDR2 SQIVND (reference sequence). Here the CDR3 DNA reads TGTGCCAGTAGCAACGGCCATCCGCCGGGGTCGGGTTCCCTTCGTGGCTACACCTTC. Its translation: CASSNGHPPGSGSLRGYTF. Combining the CDR3 with reference TRBV19 and TRBJ1-2 gives the whole variable domain DGGITQSPKYLFRKEGQNVTLSCEQNLNHDAMYWYRQDPGQGLRLIYYSQIVNDFQKGDIAEGYSVSREKKESFPLTVTSAQKNPTAFYLCASSNGHPPGSGSLRGYTFGSGTRLTVV.

The gene calls are TRBV19 and TRBJ2-7; D is unclear. Trimming cost V 6 bases and J 3 bases, with 0 bases left between them. This CDR3 has 9 residues. The V gene's germline CDR1 is LNHDA and CDR2 SQIVND (reference sequence). CDR3 sequence reads: CASSYEQYF. In nucleotides, the CDR3 is TGTGCCAGTAGCTACGAGCAGTACTTC.

The rearrangement uses TRBV11-3 and TRBJ2-5; D unresolved. Trimming removed 1 base from V and 9 bases from J, with 15 bases in between. Germline V gene sequence: CDR1 SGHNT, CDR2 YENEEA. The CDR3 is made up of 14 amino acids. The CDR3 DNA is TGTGCCAGCAGCTTAGTTCTCCCCACGCCGGCCCAGTACTTC. Its translation: CASSLVLPTPAQYF.

CDR3 amino acids: CASSPGTNYNEQFF. The CDR3, as DNA: TGTGCCAGTAGTCCGGGGACCAACTACAATGAGCAGTTCTTC. The chain couples TRBV19 to TRBJ2-1, with D possibly called TRBD1 or TRBD2 (5 bases each). The V gene's germline CDR1 is LNHDA and CDR2 SQIVND (reference sequence). CDR3 size: 14 residues. Deletions cut 5 bases from V and 3 bases from J, with 11 bases between.

This chain uses TRBV6-5 with TRBJ1-1, with D perhaps matching TRBD1 (5 bases). The V end lost 10 bases, the J end lost 5 bases, and 20 bases lay between the germline ends. This CDR3 has 14 residues. Germline-derived CDR1 and CDR2 are MNHEY and SVGAGI. The DNA of the CDR3 is TGTGCCACTGTCCCTGGGTACCGGGGGACTGAAGCTTTCTTT. Translation gives CATVPGYRGTEAFF.

This chain joins TRBV21-1 and TRBJ1-4. TRBV21-1 is shown as a pseudogene. This CDR3 is 20 amino acids long. CDR3 region: CASSKAFKRGEGEDDEKLFF. The CDR3 bases are TGTGCCAGCAGCAAGGCCTTCAAACGGGGGGAAGGAGAGGATGATGAAAAACTGTTTTTT.

The rearrangement links TRBV28 to TRBJ1-2, with 7 bases that match TRBD1. Germline CDR1 MDHEN, CDR2 SYDVKM. The V gene end was trimmed by 2 bases and the J gene end by 5 bases; junction bases not matched to a gene: 5. The CDR3 is 14 residues long. CDR3 sequence: CASSLPTGIYGYTF. The CDR3 DNA follows: TGTGCCAGCAGTTTACCGACAGGGATATATGGCTACACCTTC.

V is TRBV18 and J is TRBJ2-2; D tentatively fits TRBD1 or TRBD2 (5 bases each). V was shortened by 0 bases and J by 4 bases, with 12 bases between the two germline ends. CDR1 and CDR2 from the germline V gene are KGHSH and LQKENI. The CDR3 is 16 amino acids. CDR3 protein: CASSPPDPGATGELFF. CDR3 sequence (DNA): TGTGCCAGCTCACCACCAGACCCCGGGGCCACCGGGGAGCTGTTTTTT.

V gene TRBV2 combines with J gene TRBJ2-7; a weak D match, TRBD1 (6 bases). The V and J ends lost 7 bases and 1 base respectively, with 8 bases between them. Germline-derived CDR1 and CDR2 are SNHLY and FYNNEI. The CDR3 has 12 residues. Here the CDR3 DNA reads TGTGCCAGCAACAGGGAATCCTACGAGCAGTACTTC. Amino acid sequence: CASNRESYEQYF.

The chain combines TRBV25-1 with TRBJ2-7, with D possibly being TRBD2 (5 bases). Germline CDR1 reads MGHDK; CDR2 reads SYGVNS. V dropped 6 bases and J dropped 0 bases, with 12 bases sitting between them. This CDR3 has 14 residues. Written as DNA, the CDR3 is TGTGCCAGCAGCGGACTGTCCCTCTCCTACGAGCAGTACTTC. This sequence encodes CASSGLSLSYEQYF.

The genes are TRBV5-4 and TRBJ2-3; 7 bases align to TRBD1. CDR3 length: 14 residues. V dropped 4 bases and J dropped 5; count of bases not matched to a gene: 7. Germline V gene data show CDR1 as SGHNT and CDR2 as YYREEE (reference sequence). The CDR3, as DNA: TGTGCCAGCAGCCCAGGGGGATTGGGAGATACGCAGTATTTT. Amino acid sequence: CASSPGGLGDTQYF.

The chain employs TRBV12-2 and TRBJ2-5; the table's D call TRBD2 went unverified against the DNA. TRBV12-2 is a recognized pseudogene. CDR3 size: 16 residues. CDR3 nucleotide sequence: TGTGCAAGTCGCCCCCGTAGCGTTCCGACCGGGGAGACCCAGTACTTC. This gives the protein CASRPRSVPTGETQYF.

The sample holds one count of this clone. The rearrangement links TRBV27 to TRBJ2-1; 13 bases match TRBD2. Germline-derived CDR1 and CDR2 are MNHEY and SMNVEV (reference sequence). CDR3 length: 15 residues. V lost 6 bases to trimming and J lost 10 bases; unmatched junction nucleotides: 9. CDR3: CASSLLAGGPGEQFF. In DNA, the CDR3 is TGTGCCAGCAGCCTACTAGCGGGGGGGCCGGGGGAGCAGTTCTTC.

The chain combines TRBV10-3 with TRBJ2-5, with TRBD1 identical over 8 bases. Germline CDR1 ENHRY, CDR2 SYGVKD. The CDR3 totals 14 residues. The trim removed 6 bases at V and 5 bases at J, leaving 8 bases unmatched. The CDR3, as DNA: TGTGCCATCAGGGGGCAGGGGGCGGGGGAGACCCAGTACTTC. Its translation is CAIRGQGAGETQYF.

The chain uses TRBV7-3 and TRBJ1-4, with 9 positions matching TRBD1. The germline CDR1 and CDR2 sequences are SGHTA and FQGTGA. CDR3 length: 17 amino acids. The V gene end was trimmed by 5 bases and the J gene end by 0 bases; junction bases not matched to a gene: 7. The CDR3 sequence: CASSPLQGAATNEKLFF. The CDR3 DNA sequence: TGTGCCAGCAGCCCCCTACAGGGGGCAGCAACTAATGAAAAACTGTTTTTT.

The chain couples TRBV6-1 to TRBJ1-3, with 7 positions matching TRBD1. Germline V gene sequence: CDR1 MNHNS, CDR2 SASEGT. The J segment lost 1 base and the V segment lost 6 bases, leaving 3 bases of the junction unmatched. The CDR3 totals 14 residues. CDR3 residues: CASRETGSGNTIYF. In DNA, the CDR3 is TGTGCCAGCAGGGAGACAGGGTCTGGAAACACCATATATTTT.

V gene TRBV29-1 combines with J gene TRBJ2-5; D gene ambiguous. Trimming pared 3 bases from V and 2 bases from J, leaving 16 bases between. From germline, CDR1 is SQVTM and CDR2 ANQGSEA. The CDR3 runs to 15 residues. CDR3 sequence: CSVDLPSRKQETQYF. The CDR3 coding sequence is TGCAGCGTTGATTTGCCCAGCCGAAAGCAAGAGACCCAGTACTTC. Variable domain in full (rest from reference TRBV29-1 and TRBJ2-5): SAVISQKPSRDICQRGTSLTIQCQVDSQVTMMFWYRQQPGQSLTLIATANQGSEATYESGFVIDKFPISRPNLTFSTLTVSNMSPEDSSIYLCSVDLPSRKQETQYFGPGTRLLVL.

This CDR3 reads CASSTLPEITEAFF. CDR3 DNA sequence: TGTGCCAGCTCAACACTTCCCGAGATCACTGAAGCTTTCTTT. The chain combines TRBV18 with TRBJ1-1; D ambiguous. This CDR3 is 14 amino acids long. The V gene's germline CDR1 is KGHSH and CDR2 LQKENI. The V end lost 5 bases, the J end lost 4 bases, and 14 bases lay between the germline ends.

The CDR3 region is CAWSGGHEQYF. The CDR3, as DNA: TGTGCCTGGAGTGGGGGACACGAGCAGTACTTC. The chain carries TRBV30 and TRBJ2-5; perhaps D is TRBD1 or TRBD2 (5 bases each). The end of the DNA is better explained by TRBJ2-7, so the J call may be wrong. CDR3 size: 11 residues. Per the germline V gene, CDR1 is GTSNPN and CDR2 is SVGIG (reference sequence).

This chain joins TRBV5-1 and TRBJ2-1, with 7 nucleotides matching TRBD2. V was pared by 1 base and J by 7 bases, with 5 bases of the junction left unmatched. CDR1 and CDR2 from the germline V gene are SGHRS and YFSETQ. This CDR3 has 14 amino acids. CDR3 sequence reads: CASSLRSGGNEQFF. The DNA for the CDR3 is TGCGCCAGCAGCTTGCGGTCGGGGGGAAATGAGCAGTTCTTC.

This chain uses TRBV15 with TRBJ1-1, with 7 bases lining up with TRBD1. CDR3 length equals 15 residues. From germline, CDR1 is LNHNV and CDR2 YYDKDF (reference sequence). The junction had 5 bases not matched to a gene; V was cut back by 2 bases and J by 2 bases. This CDR3 reads CATSRPNRGNTEAFF. CDR3 nucleotide sequence: TGTGCCACCAGCAGACCAAACAGGGGAAACACTGAAGCTTTCTTT.